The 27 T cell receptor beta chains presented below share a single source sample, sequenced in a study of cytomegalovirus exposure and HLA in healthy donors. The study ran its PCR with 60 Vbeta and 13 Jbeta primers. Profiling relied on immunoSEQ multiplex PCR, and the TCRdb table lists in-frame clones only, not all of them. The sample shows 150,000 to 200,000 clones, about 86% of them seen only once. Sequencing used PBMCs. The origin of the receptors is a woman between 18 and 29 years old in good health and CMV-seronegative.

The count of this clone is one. CDR3 coding DNA: TGTGCCAGCAGTTCCCTGGGGCAGAATAATTCACCCCTCCACTTT. It codes for CASSSLGQNNSPLHF. This chain links TRBV27 with TRBJ1-6, with D perhaps matching TRBD1 (5 bases). Trimming stripped 4 bases from V and 5 bases from J, with 12 bases between. CDR3 size: 15 residues. Germline-derived CDR1 and CDR2 are MNHEY and SMNVEV (reference sequence).

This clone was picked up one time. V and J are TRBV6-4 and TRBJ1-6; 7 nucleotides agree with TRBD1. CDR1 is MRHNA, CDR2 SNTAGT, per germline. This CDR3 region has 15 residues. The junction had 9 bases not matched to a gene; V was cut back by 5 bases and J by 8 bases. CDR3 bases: TGTGCCAGCAGTTTGACACCCGACAGGGATTCACCCCTCCACTTT. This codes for CASSLTPDRDSPLHF.

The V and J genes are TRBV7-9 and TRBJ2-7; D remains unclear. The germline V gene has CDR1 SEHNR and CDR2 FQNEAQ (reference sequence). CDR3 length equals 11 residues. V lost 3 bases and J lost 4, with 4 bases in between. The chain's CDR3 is CASSFNYEQYF. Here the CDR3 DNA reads TGTGCCAGCAGCTTCAATTACGAGCAGTACTTC. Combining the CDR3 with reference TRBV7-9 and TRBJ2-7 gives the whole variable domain DTGVSQNPRHKITKRGQNVTFRCDPISEHNRLYWYRQTLGQGPEFLTYFQNEAQLEKSRLLSDRFSAERPKGSFSTLEIQRTEQGDSAMYLCASSFNYEQYFGPGTRLTVT.

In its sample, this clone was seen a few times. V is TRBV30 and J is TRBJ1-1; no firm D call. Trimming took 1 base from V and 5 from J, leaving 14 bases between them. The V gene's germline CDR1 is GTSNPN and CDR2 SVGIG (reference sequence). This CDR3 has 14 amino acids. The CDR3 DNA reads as TGTGCCTGGAGTGAAGGAGGTTGGGGAACTGAAGCTTTCTTT. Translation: CAWSEGGWGTEAFF.

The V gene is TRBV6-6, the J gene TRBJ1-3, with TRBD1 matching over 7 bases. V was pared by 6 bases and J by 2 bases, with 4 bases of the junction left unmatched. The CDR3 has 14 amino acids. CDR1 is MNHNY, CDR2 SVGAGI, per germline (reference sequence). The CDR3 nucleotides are TGTGCCAGCAGGTTACAGGGGACTGGAAACACCATATATTTT. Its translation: CASRLQGTGNTIYF.

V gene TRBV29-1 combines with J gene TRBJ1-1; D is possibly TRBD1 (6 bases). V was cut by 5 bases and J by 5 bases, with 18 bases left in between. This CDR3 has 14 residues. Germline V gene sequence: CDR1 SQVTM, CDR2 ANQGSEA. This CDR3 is CSVKVDSGGTEAFF. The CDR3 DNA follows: TGCAGCGTTAAGGTGGACAGCGGCGGGACTGAAGCTTTCTTT.

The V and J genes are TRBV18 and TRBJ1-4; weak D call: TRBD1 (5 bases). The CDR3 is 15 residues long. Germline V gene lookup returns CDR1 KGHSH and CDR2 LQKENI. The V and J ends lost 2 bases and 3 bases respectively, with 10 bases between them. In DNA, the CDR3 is TGTGCCAGCTCACCAATGGGACTTTCTAATGAAAAACTGTTTTTT. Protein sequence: CASSPMGLSNEKLFF. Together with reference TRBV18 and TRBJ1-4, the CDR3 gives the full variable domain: NAGVMQNPRHLVRRRGQEARLRCSPMKGHSHVYWYRQLPEEGLKFMVYLQKENIIDESGMPKERFSAEFPKEGPSILRIQQVVRGDSAAYFCASSPMGLSNEKLFFGSGTQLSVL.

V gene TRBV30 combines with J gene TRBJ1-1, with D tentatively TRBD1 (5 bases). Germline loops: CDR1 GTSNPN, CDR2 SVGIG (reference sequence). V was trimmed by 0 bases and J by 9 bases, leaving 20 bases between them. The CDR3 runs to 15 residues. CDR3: CAWSVAAGLRLKAFF. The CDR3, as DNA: TGTGCCTGGAGTGTAGCCGCAGGGCTTCGCCTGAAAGCTTTCTTT. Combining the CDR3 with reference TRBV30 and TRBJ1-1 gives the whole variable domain SQTIHQWPATLVQPVGSPLSLECTVEGTSNPNLYWYRQAAGRGLQLLFYSVGIGQISSEVPQNLSASRPQDRQFILSSKKLLLSDSGFYLCAWSVAAGLRLKAFFGQGTRLTVV.

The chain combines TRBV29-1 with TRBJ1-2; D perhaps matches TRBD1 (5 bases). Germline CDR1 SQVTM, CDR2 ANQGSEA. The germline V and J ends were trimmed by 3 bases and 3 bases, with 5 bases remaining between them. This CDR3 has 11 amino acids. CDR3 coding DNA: TGCAGCGTTGACAGGGACTATGGCTACACCTTC. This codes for CSVDRDYGYTF.

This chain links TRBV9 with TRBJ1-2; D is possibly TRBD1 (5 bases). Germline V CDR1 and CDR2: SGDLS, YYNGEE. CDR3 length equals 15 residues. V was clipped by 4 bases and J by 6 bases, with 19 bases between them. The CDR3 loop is CASSSQGRVHHGYTF. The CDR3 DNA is TGTGCCAGCAGCTCTCAGGGCAGGGTGCATCATGGCTACACCTTC.

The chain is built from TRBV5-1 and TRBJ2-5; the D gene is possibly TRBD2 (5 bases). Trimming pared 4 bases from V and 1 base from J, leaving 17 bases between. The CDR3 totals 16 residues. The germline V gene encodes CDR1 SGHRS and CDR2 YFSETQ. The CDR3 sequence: CASSPTVGAVQETQYF. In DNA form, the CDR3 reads TGCGCCAGCAGCCCTACGGTAGGAGCGGTCCAAGAGACCCAGTACTTC.

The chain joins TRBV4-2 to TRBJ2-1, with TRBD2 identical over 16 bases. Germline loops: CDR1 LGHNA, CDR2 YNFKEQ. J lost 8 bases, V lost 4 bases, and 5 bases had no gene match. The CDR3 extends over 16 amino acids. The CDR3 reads CASSPGLAGGPHEQFF. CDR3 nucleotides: TGTGCCAGCAGCCCGGGACTAGCGGGGGGGCCCCATGAGCAGTTCTTC.

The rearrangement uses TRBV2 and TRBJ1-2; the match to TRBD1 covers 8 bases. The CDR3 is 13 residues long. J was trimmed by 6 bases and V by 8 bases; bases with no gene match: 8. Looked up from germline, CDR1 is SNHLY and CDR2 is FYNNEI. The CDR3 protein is CASPRAGQDGYTF. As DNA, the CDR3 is TGTGCCAGCCCCAGGGCGGGACAGGATGGCTACACCTTC.

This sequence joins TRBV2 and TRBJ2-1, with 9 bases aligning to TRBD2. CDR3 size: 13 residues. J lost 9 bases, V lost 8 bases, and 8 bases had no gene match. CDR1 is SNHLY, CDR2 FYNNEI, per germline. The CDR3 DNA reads TGTGCCAGCTGGGCGGGAGGGAGGTTTGAGCAGTTCTTC. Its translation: CASWAGGRFEQFF.

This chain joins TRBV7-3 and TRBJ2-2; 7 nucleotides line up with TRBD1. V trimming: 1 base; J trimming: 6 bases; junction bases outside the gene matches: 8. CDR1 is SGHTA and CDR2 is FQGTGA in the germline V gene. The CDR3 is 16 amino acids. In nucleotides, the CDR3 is TGTGCCAGCAGCTTAAAGGGGACAGCCTACTCCGGGGAGCTGTTTTTT. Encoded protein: CASSLKGTAYSGELFF.

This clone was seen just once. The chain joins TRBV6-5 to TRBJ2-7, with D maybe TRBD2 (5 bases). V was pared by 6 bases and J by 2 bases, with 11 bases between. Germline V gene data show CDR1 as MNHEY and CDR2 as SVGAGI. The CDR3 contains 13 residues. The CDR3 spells CASSFDGAYEQYF. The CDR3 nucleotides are TGTGCCAGCAGCTTTGACGGGGCCTACGAGCAGTACTTC.

The CDR3 DNA sequence: TGTGCCACCACCGGGGGGGAGAGGAAAAAACTGTTTTTT. It is translated as CATTGGERKKLFF. This sequence joins TRBV2 and TRBJ1-4; D possibly corresponds to TRBD1 (5 bases). V lost 10 bases, J lost 9 bases, and 18 bases lay in between. CDR1 and CDR2 from the germline V gene are SNHLY and FYNNEI. The CDR3 spans 13 residues.

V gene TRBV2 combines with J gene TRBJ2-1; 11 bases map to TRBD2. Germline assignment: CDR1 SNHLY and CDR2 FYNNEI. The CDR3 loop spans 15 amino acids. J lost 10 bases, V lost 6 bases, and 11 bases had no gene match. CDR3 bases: TGTGCCAGCAGGCCTAATAGCGGGAGGGCAGGGGAGCAGTTCTTC. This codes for CASRPNSGRAGEQFF.

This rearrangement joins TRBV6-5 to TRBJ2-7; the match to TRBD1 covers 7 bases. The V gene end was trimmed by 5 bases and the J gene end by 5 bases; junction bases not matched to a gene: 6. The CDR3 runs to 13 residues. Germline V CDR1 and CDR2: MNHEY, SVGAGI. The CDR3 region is CASSARQGHEQYF. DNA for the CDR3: TGTGCCAGCAGTGCTCGACAGGGCCACGAGCAGTACTTC.

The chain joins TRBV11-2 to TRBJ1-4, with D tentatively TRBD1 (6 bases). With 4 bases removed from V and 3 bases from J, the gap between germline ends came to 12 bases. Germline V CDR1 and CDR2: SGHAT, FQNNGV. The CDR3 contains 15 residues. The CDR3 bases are TGTGCCAGCAGCTACATACAGGGAGCTAATGAAAAACTGTTTTTT. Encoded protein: CASSYIQGANEKLFF.

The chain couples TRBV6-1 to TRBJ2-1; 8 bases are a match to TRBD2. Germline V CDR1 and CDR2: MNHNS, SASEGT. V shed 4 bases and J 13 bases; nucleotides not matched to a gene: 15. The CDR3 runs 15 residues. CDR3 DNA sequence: TGTGCCAGCAGTGGATCCGCCGGGCGGGAGGTATTCCAGTTCTTC. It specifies CASSGSAGREVFQFF.

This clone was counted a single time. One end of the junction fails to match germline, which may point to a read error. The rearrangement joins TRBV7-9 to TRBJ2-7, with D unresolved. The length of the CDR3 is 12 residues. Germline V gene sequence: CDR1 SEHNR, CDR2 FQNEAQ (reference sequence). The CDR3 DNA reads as TGTTCCAGCAGCTCCCTTTCCACAGAGCAGTACTTC. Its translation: CSSSSLSTEQYF.

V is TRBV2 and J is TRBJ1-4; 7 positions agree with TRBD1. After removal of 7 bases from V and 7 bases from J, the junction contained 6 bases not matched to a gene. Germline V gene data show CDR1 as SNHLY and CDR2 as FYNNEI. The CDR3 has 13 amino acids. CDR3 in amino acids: CASIPAGGEKLFF. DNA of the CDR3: TGTGCCAGCATCCCCGCAGGGGGTGAAAAACTGTTTTTT. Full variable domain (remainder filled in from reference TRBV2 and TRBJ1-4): EPEVTQTPSHQVTQMGQEVILRCVPISNHLYFYWYRQILGQKVEFLVSFYNNEISEKSEIFDDQFSVERPDGSNFTLKIRSTKLEDSAMYFCASIPAGGEKLFFGSGTQLSVL.

Written as DNA, the CDR3 is TGTGCCATCAGTGGCGGGACCGATTTTAACTATGGCTACACCTTC. Translated, it gives CAISGGTDFNYGYTF. This sequence joins TRBV10-3 and TRBJ1-2; tentatively, D is TRBD1 (5 bases). The CDR3 is made up of 15 amino acids. Germline V gives CDR1 ENHRY, CDR2 SYGVKD. V lost 4 bases to trimming and J lost 1 base, with 13 bases between them.

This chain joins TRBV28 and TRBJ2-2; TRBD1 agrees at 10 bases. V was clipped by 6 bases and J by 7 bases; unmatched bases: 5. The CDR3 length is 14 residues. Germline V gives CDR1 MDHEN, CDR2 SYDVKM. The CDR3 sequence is CASSRQGAGGELFF. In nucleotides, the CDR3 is TGTGCCAGCAGCCGACAGGGGGCGGGCGGGGAGCTGTTTTTT.

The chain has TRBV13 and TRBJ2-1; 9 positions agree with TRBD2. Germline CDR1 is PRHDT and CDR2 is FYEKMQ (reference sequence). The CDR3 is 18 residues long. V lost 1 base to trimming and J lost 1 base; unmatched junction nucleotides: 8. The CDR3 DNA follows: TGTGCCAGCAGCTTAGTGGCGTCCAGCGGGGGGTCCTACAATGAGCAGTTCTTC. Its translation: CASSLVASSGGSYNEQFF.

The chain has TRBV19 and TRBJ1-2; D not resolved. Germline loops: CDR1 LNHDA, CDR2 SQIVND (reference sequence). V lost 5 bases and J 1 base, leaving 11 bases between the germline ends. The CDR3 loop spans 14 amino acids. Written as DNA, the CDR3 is TGTGCCAGTAGTCCGACGACAAGTAACTATGGCTACACCTTC. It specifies CASSPTTSNYGYTF. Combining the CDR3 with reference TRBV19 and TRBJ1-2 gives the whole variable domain DGGITQSPKYLFRKEGQNVTLSCEQNLNHDAMYWYRQDPGQGLRLIYYSQIVNDFQKGDIAEGYSVSREKKESFPLTVTSAQKNPTAFYLCASSPTTSNYGYTFGSGTRLTVV.